This is a list of T cell receptor beta chains from one sample in a study of Graves' ophthalmopathy and Graves' hyperthyroidism. TCRdb reprocessed the multiplex PCR reads with MiXCR, giving one entry per CDR3 protein. The sample includes 350,000 to 400,000 distinct CDR3 sequences, around 18% of them seen just once. Sequencing was done on a sample of peripheral blood. These receptors all come from a woman under 30 with Graves' ophthalmopathy. The CDR3 runs from the conserved cysteine through the conserved F or W. D genes are given only for firm matches. Clone size is shown for a subset of rows, as once, few, many or a class of expanded clone.

d_call	j_call	v_call	cdr3_length	clone_size	cdr3_aa	cdr3_nt
NA	TRBJ1-5	TRBV6-2/TRBV6-3	14	many	CASSLGARSQPQHF	TGTGCCAGCAGTTTGGGGGCCCGGAGTCAGCCCCAGCATTTT
NA	TRBJ1-1	TRBV12-3/TRBV12-4	17	few	CASTLGLGGGTNTEAFF	TGTGCCAGCACCCTGGGGCTCGGGGGGGGGACGAACACTGAAGCTTTCTTT
NA	TRBJ2-7	TRBV4-2	16	many	CASSPKSGPTTGEQYF	TGTGCCAGCAGCCCAAAGAGCGGACCTACCACGGGCGAGCAGTACTTC
NA	TRBJ2-7	TRBV29-1	15	many	CSVEDRGGKSYEQYF	TGCAGCGTTGAAGATCGCGGAGGGAAGAGCTACGAGCAGTACTTC
NA	TRBJ2-4	TRBV6-2/TRBV6-3	12	NA	CASSYAPGIQYF	TGTGCCAGCAGTTACGCACCGGGGATTCAGTACTTC
NA	TRBJ2-5	TRBV20-1	12	few	CSAEAGGETQYF	TGCAGTGCTGAAGCGGGTGGGGAGACCCAGTACTTC
NA	TRBJ2-2	TRBV11-2	12	many	CASSPNPGELFF	TGTGCCAGCAGCCCTAACCCCGGGGAGCTGTTTTTT
NA	TRBJ2-4	TRBV27	18	many	CASSPKPKTQIAKNIQYF	TGTGCCAGCAGTCCGAAACCCAAGACTCAAATAGCCAAAAACATTCAGTACTTC
NA	TRBJ1-2	TRBV6-2/TRBV6-3	14	NA	CASTIRSALSRYTF	TGTGCCAGCACCATTCGGTCAGCCCTTAGCCGCTACACCTTC
NA	TRBJ2-7	TRBV6-2/TRBV6-3	16	many	CASSYSRSRSFYEQYF	TGTGCCAGCAGTTACTCAAGGTCGAGAAGCTTCTATGAGCAGTACTTC
TRBD1	TRBJ1-5	TRBV11-2	13	many	CASSLSGGQPQHF	TGTGCCAGCAGCTTGTCAGGGGGTCAGCCCCAGCATTTT
NA	TRBJ1-1	TRBV5-1	16	many	CASSRRGREVNTEAFF	TGCGCCAGCAGCCGCCGTGGGAGGGAGGTCAACACTGAAGCTTTCTTT
TRBD1	TRBJ2-7	TRBV28	15	many	CASSLPRTGSYEQYF	TGTGCCAGCAGTCTTCCCAGGACAGGGTCCTACGAGCAGTACTTC
TRBD1	TRBJ2-5	TRBV10-3	17	NA	CATSAQAGQDPRETQYF	TGTGCCACCAGTGCCCAGGCGGGACAGGACCCCCGGGAGACCCAGTACTTC
NA	TRBJ2-7	TRBV14	15	many	CASSQDSGRRYEQYF	TGTGCCAGCAGCCAAGATTCAGGGAGACGGTACGAGCAGTACTTC
TRBD2	TRBJ2-5	TRBV4-3	18	many	CASSQDLGRGDIKETQYF	TGCGCCAGCAGCCAAGATCTGGGGCGGGGGGACATCAAGGAGACCCAGTACTTC
NA	TRBJ2-5	TRBV29-1	11	many	CSVIPGETQYF	TGCAGCGTTATTCCTGGGGAGACCCAGTACTTC
NA	TRBJ2-5	TRBV6-2/TRBV6-3	14	many	CASSYSSLPETQYF	TGTGCCAGCAGTTACTCCTCGCTTCCGGAGACCCAGTACTTC
NA	TRBJ1-1	TRBV11-3	13	NA	CASSFSDADEAFF	TGTGCCAGCAGCTTTAGTGACGCAGATGAAGCTTTCTTT
TRBD1	TRBJ2-5	TRBV6-1	14	many	CASSTRTGSETQYF	TGTGCCAGCAGTACCCGGACAGGGAGTGAGACCCAGTACTTC
NA	TRBJ1-1	TRBV20-1	15	many	CSALVGVGISSEAFF	TGCAGTGCCCTGGTGGGGGTGGGTATCAGCTCTGAAGCTTTCTTT
NA	TRBJ1-1	TRBV6-4	17	once	CASSAPMDTVMNTEAFF	TGTGCCAGCAGTGCCCCGATGGACACCGTGATGAACACTGAAGCTTTCTTT
NA	TRBJ1-1	TRBV19	13	NA	CASSKGYYTEAFF	TGTGCCAGTAGTAAAGGGTACTACACTGAAGCTTTCTTT
TRBD1	TRBJ1-5	TRBV27	14	many	CASSPGTGNQPQHF	TGTGCCAGCAGTCCGGGGACAGGGAATCAGCCCCAGCATTTT
NA	TRBJ1-2	TRBV12-3/TRBV12-4	15	NA	CASSFFADLNYGYTF	TGTGCCAGCAGTTTCTTTGCAGACCTTAACTATGGCTACACCTTC
NA	TRBJ1-1	TRBV30	13	NA	CAWSVGTGTEAFF	TGTGCCTGGAGTGTCGGGACTGGCACTGAAGCTTTCTTT
NA	TRBJ1-1	TRBV6-5	13	many	CASSGFRNTEAFF	TGTGCCAGCAGCGGTTTCAGGAACACTGAAGCTTTCTTT
NA	TRBJ1-2	TRBV28	12	few	CASSSGGSGYTF	TGTGCCAGCAGTTCGGGGGGCTCGGGCTACACCTTC
TRBD2	TRBJ2-5	TRBV12-3/TRBV12-4	18	many	CASSWGGSAVGEQETQYF	TGTGCCAGCAGTTGGGGGGGGAGCGCGGTAGGGGAACAAGAGACCCAGTACTTC
NA	TRBJ1-1	TRBV6-5	14	many	CASSSTTTNTEAFF	TGTGCCAGCAGTTCGACAACAACGAACACTGAAGCTTTCTTT
TRBD2	TRBJ2-2	TRBV4-2	17	many	CASSPWGGLANTGELFF	TGTGCCAGCAGCCCTTGGGGGGGACTCGCGAACACCGGGGAGCTGTTTTTT
TRBD1	TRBJ1-1	TRBV12-3/TRBV12-4	16	many	CASSPSGGYWNTEAFF	TGTGCCAGCAGTCCGTCAGGGGGCTACTGGAACACTGAAGCTTTCTTT
NA	TRBJ1-3	TRBV6-1	15	many	CASIQREAAGNTIYF	TGTGCCAGCATCCAACGGGAGGCGGCTGGAAACACCATATATTTT
NA	TRBJ2-4	TRBV6-5	15	NA	CASSYSRKAKNIQYF	TGTGCCAGCAGTTACTCGAGGAAAGCCAAAAACATTCAGTACTTC
NA	TRBJ2-7	TRBV11-2	15	many	CASSSLGGSSDEQYF	TGTGCCAGCAGCTCCCTAGGGGGGAGTTCTGACGAGCAGTACTTC
NA	TRBJ2-7	TRBV20-1	11	many	CSAGGGYEQYF	TGCAGTGCAGGGGGTGGGTACGAGCAGTACTTC
TRBD2	TRBJ2-7	TRBV7-8	14	many	CASSSAGTTYEQYF	TGTGCCAGCAGCTCGGCCGGGACTACCTACGAGCAGTACTTC
NA	TRBJ2-5	TRBV20-1	16	many	CSARLVGPLVEETQYF	TGCAGTGCTAGACTTGTGGGGCCCCTGGTTGAAGAGACCCAGTACTTC
TRBD2	TRBJ2-7	TRBV6-7	14	many	CASGEQRGSYEQYF	TGTGCCAGCGGTGAGCAGCGGGGCTCCTACGAGCAGTACTTC
NA	TRBJ1-1	TRBV7-2	15	many	CASSLGPVGWTEAFF	TGTGCCAGCAGCTTAGGCCCCGTCGGGTGGACTGAAGCTTTCTTT